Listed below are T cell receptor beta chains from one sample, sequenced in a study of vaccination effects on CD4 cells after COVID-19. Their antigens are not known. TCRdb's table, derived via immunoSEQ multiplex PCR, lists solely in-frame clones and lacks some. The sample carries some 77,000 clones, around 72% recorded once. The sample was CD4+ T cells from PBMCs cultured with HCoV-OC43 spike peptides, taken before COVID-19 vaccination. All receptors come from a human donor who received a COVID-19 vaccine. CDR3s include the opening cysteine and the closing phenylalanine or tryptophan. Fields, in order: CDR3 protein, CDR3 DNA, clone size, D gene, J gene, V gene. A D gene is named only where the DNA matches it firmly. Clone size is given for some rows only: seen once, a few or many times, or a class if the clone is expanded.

cdr3_aa: CASSILRGSGGTDTQYF
cdr3_nt: TGTGCCAGTAGTATCCTCCGGGGTAGCGGGGGGACAGATACGCAGTATTTT
clone_size: few
d_call: TRBD2
j_call: TRBJ2-3
v_call: TRBV19

cdr3_aa: CAWSVRGTGELFF
cdr3_nt: TGTGCCTGGAGTGTACGGGGAACCGGGGAGCTGTTTTTT
clone_size: .
d_call: .
j_call: TRBJ2-2
v_call: TRBV30

cdr3_aa: CASSWAGSYNEQFF
cdr3_nt: TGTGCCAGCAGCTGGGCCGGTTCCTACAATGAGCAGTTCTTC
clone_size: .
d_call: .
j_call: TRBJ2-1
v_call: TRBV7-3

cdr3_aa: CASSLKGDHIQYF
cdr3_nt: TGCGCCAGCAGCTTGAAGGGGGATCACATTCAGTACTTC
clone_size: .
d_call: .
j_call: TRBJ2-4
v_call: TRBV5-1

cdr3_aa: CASSPRERAYNEQFF
cdr3_nt: TGTGCCAGCAGCCCCCGAGAGAGAGCCTACAATGAGCAGTTCTTC
clone_size: .
d_call: .
j_call: TRBJ2-1
v_call: TRBV6-6

cdr3_aa: CASSSGTSGGAPQETQYF
cdr3_nt: TGCGCCAGCAGCTCTGGGACTAGCGGGGGGGCCCCACAAGAGACCCAGTACTTC
clone_size: .
d_call: TRBD2
j_call: TRBJ2-5
v_call: TRBV5-1

cdr3_aa: CASSEGPIISRQPQHF
cdr3_nt: TGCGCCAGCAGCGAGGGGCCTATTATTTCCCGTCAGCCCCAGCATTTT
clone_size: few
d_call: .
j_call: TRBJ1-5
v_call: TRBV4-3

cdr3_aa: CASSRWQGVYNEQFF
cdr3_nt: TGTGCCAGCTCCCGATGGCAGGGTGTTTACAATGAGCAGTTCTTC
clone_size: .
d_call: .
j_call: TRBJ2-1
v_call: TRBV5-8

cdr3_aa: CASRQALVYGYTF
cdr3_nt: TGTGCCAGCAGACAAGCCCTAGTCTATGGCTACACCTTC
clone_size: .
d_call: .
j_call: TRBJ1-2
v_call: TRBV6-5

cdr3_aa: CASSPSWYSGNTIYF
cdr3_nt: TGCGCCAGCAGCCCCAGTTGGTACTCTGGAAACACCATATATTTT
clone_size: few
d_call: .
j_call: TRBJ1-3
v_call: TRBV4-3

cdr3_aa: CASNLKGGAYSGNTIYF
cdr3_nt: TGTGCCAGCAACCTGAAAGGAGGGGCCTACTCTGGAAACACCATATATTTT
clone_size: .
d_call: .
j_call: TRBJ1-3
v_call: TRBV7-2

cdr3_aa: CASSSGTLLGYGYTF
cdr3_nt: TGTGCCAGTAGTTCTGGGACGCTCCTGGGCTATGGCTACACCTTC
clone_size: .
d_call: .
j_call: TRBJ1-2
v_call: TRBV19

cdr3_aa: CASSLAGGPKTQYF
cdr3_nt: TGTGCCAGCAGCCTAGCGGGGGGGCCGAAGACCCAGTACTTC
clone_size: .
d_call: TRBD2
j_call: TRBJ2-5
v_call: TRBV7-2

cdr3_aa: CASSPAEGGGEQFF
cdr3_nt: TGTGCCAGCTCACCTGCCGAGGGAGGGGGTGAGCAGTTCTTC
clone_size: .
d_call: .
j_call: TRBJ2-1
v_call: TRBV18

cdr3_aa: CASKPGQQETQYF
cdr3_nt: TGTGCCAGCAAGCCGGGACAGCAAGAGACCCAGTACTTC
clone_size: .
d_call: TRBD1
j_call: TRBJ2-5
v_call: TRBV2

cdr3_aa: CASSRAGGQETQYF
cdr3_nt: TGTGCCAGCAGCCGAGCGGGGGGGCAAGAGACCCAGTACTTC
clone_size: .
d_call: TRBD2
j_call: TRBJ2-5
v_call: TRBV4-2

cdr3_aa: CASSYSTLGETQFF
cdr3_nt: TGTGCCAGCAGTTACTCGACCCTAGGGGAGACACAGTTCTTC
clone_size: .
d_call: .
j_call: TRBJ2-1
v_call: TRBV6-2/TRBV6-3

cdr3_aa: CASSPESRVPYGYTF
cdr3_nt: TGCGCCAGCAGCCCAGAGTCAAGGGTTCCCTATGGCTACACCTTC
clone_size: .
d_call: .
j_call: TRBJ1-2
v_call: TRBV5-1

cdr3_aa: CASSRTGSGWGNEQFF
cdr3_nt: TGTGCCAGCAGCCGGACCGGGTCGGGGTGGGGCAATGAGCAGTTCTTC
clone_size: .
d_call: .
j_call: TRBJ2-1
v_call: TRBV4-2

cdr3_aa: CSVVEQVTDTQYF
cdr3_nt: TGCAGCGTTGTTGAACAAGTCACAGATACGCAGTATTTT
clone_size: .
d_call: .
j_call: TRBJ2-3
v_call: TRBV29-1

cdr3_aa: CATSDSWDSTEAFF
cdr3_nt: TGTGCCACCAGTGATAGCTGGGACAGCACTGAAGCTTTCTTT
clone_size: .
d_call: TRBD1
j_call: TRBJ1-1
v_call: TRBV24-1

cdr3_aa: CASSRTGLDTQYF
cdr3_nt: TGTGCCAGCAGTCGAACCGGGCTAGATACGCAGTATTTT
clone_size: .
d_call: .
j_call: TRBJ2-3
v_call: TRBV27

cdr3_aa: CATSRLPRGRDEQFF
cdr3_nt: TGTGCCACCAGCAGACTCCCCAGGGGTCGGGATGAGCAGTTCTTC
clone_size: .
d_call: .
j_call: TRBJ2-1
v_call: TRBV15

cdr3_aa: CASSQWSNYGYTF
cdr3_nt: TGCGCCAGCTCCCAGTGGAGTAACTATGGCTACACCTTC
clone_size: few
d_call: .
j_call: TRBJ1-2
v_call: TRBV5-1

cdr3_aa: CASSPGQGRTGELFF
cdr3_nt: TGTGCCAGCAGCCCAGGACAGGGGAGGACCGGGGAGCTGTTTTTT
clone_size: .
d_call: TRBD1
j_call: TRBJ2-2
v_call: TRBV5-8

cdr3_aa: CASSYSQETQYF
cdr3_nt: TGTGCCAGCAGTTACAGTCAAGAGACCCAGTACTTC
clone_size: .
d_call: .
j_call: TRBJ2-5
v_call: TRBV6-5

cdr3_aa: CTSRPPSDYTEAFF
cdr3_nt: TGCACCAGCAGACCCCCTTCGGATTACACTGAAGCTTTCTTT
clone_size: .
d_call: .
j_call: TRBJ1-1
v_call: TRBV1

cdr3_aa: CATSDSGVNGNTIYF
cdr3_nt: TGTGCCACCAGTGATTCAGGGGTAAACGGAAACACCATATATTTT
clone_size: .
d_call: .
j_call: TRBJ1-3
v_call: TRBV24-1

cdr3_aa: CASSYSAYSNYGYTF
cdr3_nt: TGTGCCAGCAGTTACTCGGCCTATTCTAACTATGGCTACACCTTC
clone_size: .
d_call: .
j_call: TRBJ1-2
v_call: TRBV6-5

cdr3_aa: CATSEATSSGNTIYF
cdr3_nt: TGTGCCACCAGTGAAGCGACAAGCTCTGGAAACACCATATATTTT
clone_size: .
d_call: .
j_call: TRBJ1-3
v_call: TRBV24-1

cdr3_aa: CASGLVGGKEPQHF
cdr3_nt: TGTGCTAGTGGTTTGGTGGGGGGCAAGGAGCCCCAGCATTTT
clone_size: .
d_call: .
j_call: TRBJ1-5
v_call: TRBV12-5

cdr3_aa: CASSFGTSGEQFF
cdr3_nt: TGTGCCAGCAGTTTCGGGACTAGCGGAGAGCAGTTCTTC
clone_size: .
d_call: TRBD2
j_call: TRBJ2-1
v_call: TRBV3-1/TRBV3-2